This T cell receptor beta chain was recovered during a study of blood T cell repertoires in COVID-19. About the research overall: T cells, B-cell-depleted T cells, or PBMCs provided the cDNA or gDNA that served as material.

In Seattle, patients joined the study during active infection and were tracked longitudinally. Profiled with immunoSEQ multiplex PCR; TCRdb holds only in-frame clones, not every one. Of about 350,000 clones in the sample, 85% to 90% are singletons; the top ten hold roughly 6%. CDR1 LNHDA and CDR2 SQIVND come from the germline V gene (reference sequence). CDR3 length: 12 residues. Trimming took 11 bases from V and 5 from J; bases not matched to a gene: 3. The chain couples TRBV19 to TRBJ2-2; 9 bases map to TRBD1. Sequencing was done on a sample of peripheral blood. The TCR originated in a woman aged 45-65 years with COVID-19, enrolled during active disease. The CDR3 loop is CASGQGTGELFF. The CDR3 DNA follows: TGTGCCTCGGGACAGGGAACCGGGGAGCTGTTTTTT.